Below, 11 T cell receptor beta chains from the same sample are listed, as sequenced in a study of cytomegalovirus exposure and HLA in healthy donors. PCR used 60 Vbeta primers and 13 Jbeta primers. Data came from immunoSEQ multiplex PCR; TCRdb stores just in-frame clones and leaves some out. The top ten hold roughly 1.6% of the sample, which has some 150,000 clones, roughly four fifths seen once. The sequencing input was PBMCs. The origin of the receptors is a female donor in good health and CMV-seronegative.

V gene TRBV19 combines with J gene TRBJ1-1, with D perhaps TRBD1 (6 bases). This CDR3 is built from 13 residues. CDR1 LNHDA and CDR2 SQIVND come from the germline V gene (reference sequence). Trimming removed 3 bases at V and 6 bases at J, with 11 bases between. CDR3 sequence (DNA): TGTGCCAGTAGTATCGGGGAGGGGGCTGAAGCTTTCTTT. Its protein product is CASSIGEGAEAFF.

The chain couples TRBV10-1 to TRBJ1-2; TRBD1 is a possible D gene (6 bases). Germline-derived CDR1 and CDR2 are WNHNN and SYGVQD (reference sequence). Trimming left V 4 bases short and J 5 bases short, with 20 bases between. This CDR3 is 16 amino acids long. The CDR3 nucleotides read TGCGCCAGCAGTGGGACGAGGGACGGGACACCGTATGGCTACACCTTC. This codes for CASSGTRDGTPYGYTF.

This sequence joins TRBV19 and TRBJ2-1; unclear D gene. The germline V gene encodes CDR1 LNHDA and CDR2 SQIVND (reference sequence). V was trimmed by 6 bases and J by 5 bases, leaving 8 bases between them. This CDR3 comprises 12 residues. In DNA form, the CDR3 reads TGTGCCAGTAGCGGGTACAACAATGAGCAGTTCTTC. It translates to CASSGYNNEQFF.

This sequence joins TRBV11-3 and TRBJ2-2; 13 bases align to TRBD2. The germline CDR1 and CDR2 sequences are SGHNT and YENEEA. Trimming cost V 6 bases and J 4 bases; bases outside gene matches: 11. The CDR3 contains 18 residues. In nucleotides, the CDR3 is TGTGCCAGCAGTTCGGGGACTAGCGGGATTTGGGGCACCGGGGAGCTGTTTTTT. Protein product: CASSSGTSGIWGTGELFF.

This clone was found a few times. The rearrangement links TRBV28 to TRBJ1-4; D perhaps matches TRBD1 (5 bases). The CDR3 covers 13 residues. Germline loops: CDR1 MDHEN, CDR2 SYDVKM. V lost 4 bases and J 5 bases, leaving 8 bases between the germline ends. The CDR3 sequence: CASSSRQNEKLFF. The CDR3 DNA reads TGTGCCAGCAGTTCCAGACAGAATGAAAAACTGTTTTTT.

The J gene is TRBJ1-1, the V gene TRBV5-1; 10 bases agree with TRBD1. The junction had 7 bases not matched to a gene; V was cut back by 4 bases and J by 4 bases. The germline gives CDR1 SGHRS, CDR2 YFSETQ. CDR3 length equals 15 residues. CDR3 in amino acids: CASSPRDRGGTEAFF. The CDR3, as DNA: TGCGCCAGCAGCCCTAGGGACAGGGGCGGCACTGAAGCTTTCTTT. The full variable domain, with the rest looked up from reference TRBV5-1 and TRBJ1-1, is KAGVTQTPRYLIKTRGQQVTLSCSPISGHRSVSWYQQTPGQGLQFLFEYFSETQRNKGNFPGRFSGRQFSNSRSEMNVSTLELGDSALYLCASSPRDRGGTEAFFGQGTRLTVV.

This rearrangement joins TRBV19 to TRBJ1-4; D unclear. The length of the CDR3 is 14 residues. Trimming took off 2 bases at V and 4 bases at J, with 8 bases between the two ends. Germline V gene lookup returns CDR1 LNHDA and CDR2 SQIVND (reference sequence). This chain's CDR3 is CASSIMADNEKLFF. The CDR3 DNA is TGTGCCAGTAGTATAATGGCAGATAATGAAAAACTGTTTTTT.

The chain carries TRBV19 and TRBJ2-7; D is undetermined. There are 12 residues in the CDR3. Trimming took off 5 bases at V and 1 base at J, with 6 bases between the two ends. Per the germline V gene, CDR1 is LNHDA and CDR2 is SQIVND (reference sequence). CDR3 in amino acids: CASSSKSYEQYF. The CDR3 nucleotides are TGTGCCAGTAGTTCCAAATCCTACGAGCAGTACTTC.

This clone was detected only a few times. A junction end diverges from the germline sequence, so it may reflect a read error. The chain uses TRBV7-2 and TRBJ2-3, with 10 nucleotides matching TRBD2. The germline V gene has CDR1 SGHTA and CDR2 FQGNSA. The CDR3 loop spans 15 amino acids. The CDR3 DNA reads as TGTGCCAGCAGCATAGCGGGGGGACGCACAGATACGCAGTATTTT. This codes for CASSIAGGRTDTQYF.

The V and J genes are TRBV19 and TRBJ1-1; maybe TRBD1 (5 bases). This CDR3 contains 13 residues. Germline CDR1 reads LNHDA; CDR2 reads SQIVND (reference sequence). Trimming took off 6 bases at V and 2 bases at J, with 10 bases between the two ends. The CDR3 DNA reads as TGTGCCAGTAGGCAGGGTCTAAACACTGAAGCTTTCTTT. The encoded protein is CASRQGLNTEAFF.

This clone occurred a few times. The rearrangement uses TRBV27 and TRBJ1-3; D may be TRBD1 (6 bases). Germline V gene sequence: CDR1 MNHEY, CDR2 SMNVEV (reference sequence). The CDR3 has 14 amino acids. The V and J ends lost 3 bases and 3 bases respectively, with 9 bases between them. The CDR3 loop reads CASSLTGRGNTIYF. The CDR3 coding sequence is TGTGCCAGCAGTTTGACAGGCCGTGGAAACACCATATATTTT.